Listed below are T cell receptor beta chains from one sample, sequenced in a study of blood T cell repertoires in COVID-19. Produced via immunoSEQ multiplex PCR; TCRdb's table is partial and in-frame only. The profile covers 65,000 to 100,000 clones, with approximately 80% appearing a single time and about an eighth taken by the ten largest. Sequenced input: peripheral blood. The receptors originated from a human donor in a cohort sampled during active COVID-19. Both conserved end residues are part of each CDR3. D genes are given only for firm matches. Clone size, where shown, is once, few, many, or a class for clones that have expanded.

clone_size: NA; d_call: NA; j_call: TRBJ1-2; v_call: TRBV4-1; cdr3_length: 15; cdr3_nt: TGCGCCAGCAGCCACACCGGGAGAGCTAACTATGGCTACACCTTC; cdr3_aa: CASSHTGRANYGYTF
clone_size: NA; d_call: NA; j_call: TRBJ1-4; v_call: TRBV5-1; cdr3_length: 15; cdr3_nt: TGCGCCAGCAGCTTGGGGACAGCAACTAATGAAAAACTGTTTTTT; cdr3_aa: CASSLGTATNEKLFF
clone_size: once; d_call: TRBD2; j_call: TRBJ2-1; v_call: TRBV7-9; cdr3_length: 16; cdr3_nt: TGTGCCAGCAGCCGCGACGGGTCTCCCCGGGGGGGTGAGCAGTTCTTC; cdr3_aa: CASSRDGSPRGGEQFF
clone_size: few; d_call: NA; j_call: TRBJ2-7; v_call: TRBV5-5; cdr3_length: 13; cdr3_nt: TGTGCCAGCGGACTGGACGGCCGCTACGAGCAGTACTTC; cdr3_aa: CASGLDGRYEQYF
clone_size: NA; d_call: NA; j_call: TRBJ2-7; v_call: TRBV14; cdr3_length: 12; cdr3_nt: TGTGCCAGCAGCCAAGTTTTCTCCGAGCAGTACTTC; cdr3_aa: CASSQVFSEQYF
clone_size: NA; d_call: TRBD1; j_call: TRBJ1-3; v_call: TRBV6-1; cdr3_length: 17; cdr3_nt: TGTGCCAGCAGTGCCTACTCCGGGACAGGGGCTGGAAACACCATATATTTT; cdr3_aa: CASSAYSGTGAGNTIYF
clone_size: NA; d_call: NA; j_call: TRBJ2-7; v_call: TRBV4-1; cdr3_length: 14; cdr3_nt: TGCGCCAGCAGCCGGACCGGGACACCGGACGAGCAGTACTTC; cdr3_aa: CASSRTGTPDEQYF
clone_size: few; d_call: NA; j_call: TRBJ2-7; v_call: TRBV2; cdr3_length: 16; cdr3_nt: TGTGCCAGCAGTGATCGCAGGGGACCCGGGCGCTACGAGCAGTACTTC; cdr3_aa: CASSDRRGPGRYEQYF
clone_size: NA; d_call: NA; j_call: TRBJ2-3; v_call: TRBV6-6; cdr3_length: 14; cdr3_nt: TGTGCCAGCAAAACAGGCTACGCCACAGATACGCAGTATTTT; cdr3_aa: CASKTGYATDTQYF
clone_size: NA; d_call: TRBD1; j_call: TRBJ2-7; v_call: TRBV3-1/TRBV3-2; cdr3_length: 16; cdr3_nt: TGTGCCAGCAGCCAAGGAGGGGGGACAGGTAACTACGAGCAGTACTTC; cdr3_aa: CASSQGGGTGNYEQYF
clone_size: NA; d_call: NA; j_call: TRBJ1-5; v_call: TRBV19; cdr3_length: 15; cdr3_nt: TGTGCCAGTAGCGAGGGGGGGGTATACAATCAGCCCCAGCATTTT; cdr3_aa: CASSEGGVYNQPQHF
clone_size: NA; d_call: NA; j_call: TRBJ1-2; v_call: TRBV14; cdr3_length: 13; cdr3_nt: TGTGCCAGCAGCCAAGTCGGGAGCTATGGCTACACCTTC; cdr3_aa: CASSQVGSYGYTF
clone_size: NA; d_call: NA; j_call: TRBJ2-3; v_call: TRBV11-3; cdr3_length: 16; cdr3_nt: TGTGCCAGCAGCTTAGGGGAGCGGGGACACACAGATACGCAGTATTTT; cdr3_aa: CASSLGERGHTDTQYF